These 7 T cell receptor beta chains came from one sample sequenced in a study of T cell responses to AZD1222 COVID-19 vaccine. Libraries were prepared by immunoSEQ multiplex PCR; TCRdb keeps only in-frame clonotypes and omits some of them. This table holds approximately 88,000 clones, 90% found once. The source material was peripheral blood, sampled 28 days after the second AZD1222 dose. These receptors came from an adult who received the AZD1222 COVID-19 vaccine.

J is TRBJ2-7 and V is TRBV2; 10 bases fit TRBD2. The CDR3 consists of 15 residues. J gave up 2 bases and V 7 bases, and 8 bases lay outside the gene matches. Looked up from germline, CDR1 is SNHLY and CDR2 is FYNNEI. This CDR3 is CASKGKRGGPYEQYF. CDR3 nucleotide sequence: TGTGCCAGCAAGGGGAAGCGGGGGGGCCCCTACGAGCAGTACTTC.

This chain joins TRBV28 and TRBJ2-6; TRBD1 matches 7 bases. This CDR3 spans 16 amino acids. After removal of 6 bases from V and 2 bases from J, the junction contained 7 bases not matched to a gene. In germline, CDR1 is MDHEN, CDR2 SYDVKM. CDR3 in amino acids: CASRSYRGTGANVLTF. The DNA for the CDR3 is TGTGCCAGCAGGTCTTACAGGGGAACTGGGGCCAACGTCCTGACTTTC.

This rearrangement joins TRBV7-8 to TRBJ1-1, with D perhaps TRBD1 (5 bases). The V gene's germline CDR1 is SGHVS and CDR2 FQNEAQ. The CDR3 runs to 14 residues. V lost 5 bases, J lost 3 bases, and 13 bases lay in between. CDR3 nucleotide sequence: TGTGCCAGCAGCCCAGGGTGGGGTGACACTGAAGCTTTCTTT. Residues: CASSPGWGDTEAFF.

CDR3 sequence (DNA): TGTGCCAGCCGCCGGGACAGGGGGCTGGGGGAGCAGTACTTC. Its protein is CASRRDRGLGEQYF. This chain links TRBV2 with TRBJ2-7; 12 positions agree with TRBD1. The ends lost 8 bases at V and 7 bases at J; junction bases unmatched: 9. The CDR3 is 14 residues long. Germline V lookup: CDR1 SNHLY, CDR2 FYNNEI.

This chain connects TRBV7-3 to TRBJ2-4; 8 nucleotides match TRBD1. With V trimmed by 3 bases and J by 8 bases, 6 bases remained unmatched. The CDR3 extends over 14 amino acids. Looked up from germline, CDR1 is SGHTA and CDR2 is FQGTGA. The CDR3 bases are TGTGCCAGCAGCTTTGCAGGGGGCGTTGACATTCAGTACTTC. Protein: CASSFAGGVDIQYF.

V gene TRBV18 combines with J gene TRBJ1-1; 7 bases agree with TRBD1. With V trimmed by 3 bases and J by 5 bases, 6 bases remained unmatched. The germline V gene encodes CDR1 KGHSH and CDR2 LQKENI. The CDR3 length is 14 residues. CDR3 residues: CASSPMSGGTEAFF. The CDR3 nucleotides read TGTGCCAGCTCACCTATGTCAGGGGGGACTGAAGCTTTCTTT.

The CDR3 DNA follows: TGTGCCAGCAGTGTCCGGGACAATGAGCAGTTCTTC. Translation: CASSVRDNEQFF. This chain links TRBV2 with TRBJ2-1, with D unresolved. The CDR3 is 12 residues long. The ends were cut back, 4 bases at V and 5 bases at J, with 6 bases in the middle. CDR1 is SNHLY and CDR2 is FYNNEI in the germline V gene.